A single T cell receptor (beta chain) is shown here with its context. Its antigen is still unknown. The data were obtained in a study of shared clonotypes between healthy human individuals. Across the whole study: The plates for each donor numbered three CD4 naive, three CD4 memory, two CD8 naive and one CD8 memory. Study results and limitations: Clonotype sharing among donors was expected to depend on sequencing depth. In contrast to clonotypes shared by all four donors, non-shared clonotypes had lower generation probabilities.

Source study methods: ImmunoSEQ supplied junction-only sequences lacking quality scores, so filtering was different. TCRdb's table, derived via immunoSEQ multiplex PCR, lists solely in-frame clones and lacks some. V and J calls and clone size follow that table, whereas D and trimming were derived from the DNA. Found here are around 700,000 clones, about three quarters of them singletons; the top ten hold 1.8%. V was trimmed by 0 bases and J by 8 bases, leaving 19 bases between them. This CDR3 contains 16 residues. Germline V gene sequence: CDR1 LNHDA, CDR2 SQIVND (reference sequence). This TCR was recovered from a woman aged 30 to 39 in good health. What was sequenced was memory CD4+ T cells sorted from blood. The subset: CD45RA-negative fraction. The chain uses TRBV19 and TRBJ1-2; a possible D gene is TRBD1 (5 bases). CDR3 sequence reads: CASSIDARGQGHGYTF. In DNA, the CDR3 is TGTGCCAGTAGTATAGATGCAAGAGGCCAGGGTCACGGCTACACCTTC.